These T cell receptor beta chains were read from a single sample in a study of beta chain features in type 1 diabetes. Assay used: immunoSEQ multiplex PCR; TCRdb lists only in-frame clones, some missing. The sample consists of 250,000 to 350,000 clones, around an eighth of them appearing once. The specimen sequenced was naive CD4+ T cells from blood. Source of these receptors: a man aged 25 to 40 with type 1 diabetes. CDR3s include the opening cysteine and the closing phenylalanine or tryptophan. The D gene is left open where the match is weak. Clone size is stated in some rows and not others, as once, few, many or a class when expanded.

V	J	length	size	D	CDR3	DNA
TRBV9	TRBJ2-6	17	few	TRBD1	CASSLRQGGTGANVLTF	TGTGCCAGCAGCTTACGACAGGGGGGGACTGGGGCCAACGTCCTGACTTTC
TRBV9	TRBJ2-3	17	-	-	CASSVGARQAGTDTQYF	TGTGCCAGCAGCGTAGGGGCCCGGCAGGCTGGCACAGATACGCAGTATTTT
TRBV28	TRBJ2-5	12	-	-	CASSLRFETQYF	TGTGCCAGCAGTTTGCGATTTGAGACCCAGTACTTC
TRBV5-6	TRBJ1-5	12	few	-	CASSTFGQPQHF	TGTGCCAGCAGCACTTTTGGTCAGCCCCAGCATTTT
TRBV5-1	TRBJ2-1	15	few	-	CASSPYGGAYNEQFF	TGCGCCAGCAGCCCCTATGGGGGCGCCTACAATGAGCAGTTCTTC
TRBV9	TRBJ1-1	12	-	-	CASSGGDTEAFF	TGTGCCAGCTCGGGGGGGGACACTGAAGCTTTCTTT
TRBV19	TRBJ2-2	14	-	-	CASILSANTGELFF	TGTGCCAGTATCCTAAGCGCCAACACCGGGGAGCTGTTTTTT
TRBV5-1	TRBJ2-1	13	few	-	CASSLTSSGEQFF	TGCGCCAGCAGCTTGACTAGTTCGGGTGAGCAGTTCTTC
TRBV4-2	TRBJ1-5	15	few	TRBD1	CASSQTDREGQPQHF	TGTGCCAGCAGCCAAACGGACAGGGAGGGACAGCCCCAGCATTTT
TRBV7-9	TRBJ1-2	13	few	-	CASSLREGYGYTF	TGTGCCAGCAGCTTACGGGAGGGTTATGGCTACACCTTC
TRBV18	TRBJ2-1	15	-	-	CASSPPHSSYNEQFF	TGTGCCAGCTCACCGCCTCATAGCTCCTACAATGAGCAGTTCTTC
TRBV6-5	TRBJ2-1	13	-	-	CASSSVGNNEQFF	TGTGCCAGCAGTTCTGTGGGCAACAATGAGCAGTTCTTC
TRBV25-1	TRBJ1-1	13	-	TRBD1	CASKPGQGPEAFF	TGTGCCAGCAAGCCGGGACAGGGCCCTGAAGCTTTCTTT
TRBV29-1	TRBJ2-3	14	-	-	CSVEFQRATDTQYF	TGCAGCGTTGAATTCCAGCGGGCAACAGATACGCAGTATTTT
TRBV2	TRBJ2-7	14	-	-	CATQASQGTYEQYF	TGTGCCACCCAAGCATCACAGGGAACCTACGAGCAGTACTTC
TRBV27	TRBJ1-4	13	few	-	CASRGEPNEKLFF	TGTGCCAGCCGGGGGGAACCAAATGAAAAACTGTTTTTT
TRBV9	TRBJ2-1	16	-	-	CASSPEGGTAYNEQFF	TGTGCCAGCAGCCCCGAAGGAGGGACAGCCTACAATGAGCAGTTCTTC
TRBV6-5	TRBJ2-3	15	-	-	CASSHGAGITDTQYF	TGTGCCAGCAGTCATGGGGCAGGGATCACAGATACGCAGTATTTT
TRBV6-6	TRBJ2-1	15	-	TRBD2	CASRNGGSSYNEQFF	TGTGCCAGCAGAAATGGCGGGAGCTCCTACAATGAGCAGTTCTTC
TRBV28	TRBJ2-1	16	-	-	CASSSPRGSSYNEQFF	TGTGCCAGCAGTTCCCCAAGAGGGAGCTCCTACAATGAGCAGTTCTTC
TRBV28	TRBJ2-7	14	-	-	CASSLGRNSYEQYF	TGTGCCAGCAGTTTAGGCAGAAACTCCTACGAGCAGTACTTC
TRBV5-6	TRBJ2-7	14	-	-	CASSTWGEYYEQYF	TGTGCCAGCAGCACCTGGGGGGAGTACTACGAGCAGTACTTC
TRBV18	TRBJ1-2	14	few	TRBD1	CASSPSTGAEGYTF	TGTGCCAGCTCACCAAGTACAGGGGCGGAAGGCTACACCTTC
TRBV18	TRBJ2-3	16	-	TRBD2	CASSPLEAGATDTQYF	TGTGCCAGCTCACCACTTGAGGCGGGAGCCACAGATACGCAGTATTTT
TRBV29-1	TRBJ1-2	15	few	-	CSVDQDRHTNYGYTF	TGCAGCGTTGACCAGGACAGACATACTAACTATGGCTACACCTTC
TRBV30	TRBJ2-3	13	-	-	CAWSVPGGDTQYF	TGTGCCTGGAGTGTACCAGGAGGAGATACGCAGTATTTT
TRBV5-8	TRBJ1-1	15	few	-	CASSAFPGRRTEAFF	TGTGCCAGCAGCGCGTTCCCGGGGAGGAGGACTGAAGCTTTCTTT
TRBV10-3	TRBJ1-5	17	few	TRBD1	CAISEGRGRGSNQPQHF	TGTGCCATCAGTGAAGGCAGGGGGCGAGGTAGCAATCAGCCCCAGCATTTT
TRBV2	TRBJ2-7	14	few	TRBD1	CASRPGTGAYEQYF	TGTGCCAGCAGGCCCGGGACAGGGGCCTACGAGCAGTACTTC
TRBV6-5	TRBJ2-1	14	few	TRBD2	CASASGLAGGQQFF	TGTGCCAGCGCTTCGGGACTAGCGGGAGGACAGCAGTTCTTC
TRBV2	TRBJ2-7	12	-	TRBD1	CASKDRAYEQYF	TGTGCCAGCAAGGACAGGGCCTACGAGCAGTACTTC
TRBV7-3	TRBJ2-1	17	few	TRBD2	CASSLRPGTSGYNEQFF	TGTGCCAGCAGCTTAAGGCCCGGGACTAGCGGCTACAATGAGCAGTTCTTC
TRBV4-2	TRBJ2-1	13	-	-	CASSPPTSNEQFF	TGTGCCAGCAGCCCCCCTACTAGCAATGAGCAGTTCTTC
TRBV28	TRBJ1-1	15	-	TRBD1	CASSLIGTVNTEAFF	TGTGCCAGCAGTCTCATTGGGACAGTGAACACTGAAGCTTTCTTT
TRBV28	TRBJ2-7	15	-	TRBD2	CASRSSSGISYEQYF	TGTGCCAGCCGATCCTCTAGCGGGATCTCCTACGAGCAGTACTTC
TRBV29-1	TRBJ1-1	16	few	-	CSVAPKFSAWNTEAFF	TGCAGCGTTGCCCCTAAATTCTCCGCTTGGAACACTGAAGCTTTCTTT
TRBV9	TRBJ1-4	14	-	-	CASSWDSGNEKLFF	TGTGCCAGCAGCTGGGACTCGGGGAATGAAAAACTGTTTTTT